The rows below give T cell receptor beta chains drawn from one sample of a study of blood T cell repertoires in COVID-19. The protocol was immunoSEQ multiplex PCR, while the TCRdb copy is restricted to in-frame clones and leaves out a portion. The sample holds some 180,000 clones, approximately 83% seen once. Specimen: peripheral blood. These receptor sequences come from a man in his 70s with active or convalescent COVID-19. The CDR3 runs from the conserved cysteine through the conserved F or W. The order of the fields is clone size, D gene, V gene, J gene, CDR3 DNA, CDR3 protein. A D gene is named only where the DNA matches it firmly. Rows may omit the clone size; those that give it use once, few, many or a size class.

>.|.|TRBV10-3|TRBJ2-2
TGTGCCATCAGTGAGCGGAGCGGAGCGAACACCGGGGAGCTGTTTTTT
CAISERSGANTGELFF
>.|.|TRBV5-1|TRBJ2-3
TGCGCCAGCCGACGGACACCCACAGATACGCAGTATTTT
CASRRTPTDTQYF
>.|.|TRBV18|TRBJ1-5
TGTGCCAGCTCCCCGGGAACCGGGGGGCCCCAGCATTTT
CASSPGTGGPQHF
>.|TRBD2|TRBV27|TRBJ2-1
TGTGCCAGCAGTGTGGGACTAGCGGCCAATGAGCAGTTCTTC
CASSVGLAANEQFF
>.|TRBD1|TRBV18|TRBJ2-7
TGTGCCAGCTCACCAGTAGGACAGGACTACGAGCAGTACTTC
CASSPVGQDYEQYF
>.|.|TRBV7-9|TRBJ2-7
TGTGCCAGCAGCTTAGATCTGGCACCCTACGAGCAGTACTTC
CASSLDLAPYEQYF
>.|.|TRBV14|TRBJ1-3
TGTGCCAGCAGCCAAGATTGGCGAAACACCATATATTTT
CASSQDWRNTIYF
>.|.|TRBV6-5|TRBJ1-5
TGTGCCAGCAGTCCCTCCCGGGTCCTTCCTCGGCCCCAGCATTTT
CASSPSRVLPRPQHF
>.|.|TRBV2|TRBJ1-1
TGTGCCAGCAGTAGGGCCGCAGGGGAAACTGAAGCTTTCTTT
CASSRAAGETEAFF
>.|TRBD1|TRBV19|TRBJ1-2
TGTGCCAGCTCCCGGACAGGCGCGTATGGCTACACCTTC
CASSRTGAYGYTF
>.|TRBD1|TRBV6-2/TRBV6-3|TRBJ1-6
TGTGCCAGCAGTCGTCCCGGGACAGGGGCCGGCAATTCACCCCTCCACTTT
CASSRPGTGAGNSPLHF
>.|.|TRBV5-4|TRBJ1-4
TGTGCCAGCAGCACGACAGCAGCTGCAACTAATGAAAAACTGTTTTTT
CASSTTAAATNEKLFF
>.|.|TRBV19|TRBJ1-1
TGTGCCAGTAGTCCTCGGGGATCTCTGAACACTGAAGCTTTCTTT
CASSPRGSLNTEAFF
>.|.|TRBV19|TRBJ1-2
TGTGCCAGTACTAGGGGCAACTTAGATGGCTACACCTTC
CASTRGNLDGYTF
>once|.|TRBV6-4|TRBJ2-1
TGTGCCAGCAGGACATCCCCACTAGTGTCTAGTGAGCAGTTCTTC
CASRTSPLVSSEQFF
>.|.|TRBV7-2|TRBJ2-1
TGTGCCAGCAGGGGGCGGTGGCCCTACAATGAGCAGTTCTTC
CASRGRWPYNEQFF
>.|.|TRBV5-8|TRBJ2-7
TGTGCCAGCAGCTTCGACAGGATGGACTTC
CASSFDRMDF
>.|.|TRBV7-2|TRBJ2-5
TGTGCCAGCAGCTTGGTCGCCGTACAGCAAGAGACCCAGTACTTC
CASSLVAVQQETQYF
>.|.|TRBV19|TRBJ2-1
TGTGCCAGTAGTCTTCAGTACAATGAGCAGTTCTTC
CASSLQYNEQFF
>.|TRBD2|TRBV30|TRBJ2-2
TGTGCCTGGAGCGCAAAGACTAGCGACTACACCGGGGAGCTGTTTTTT
CAWSAKTSDYTGELFF
>.|TRBD1|TRBV19|TRBJ1-2
TGTGCCAGTAGTACAGACAGGGGGCGCAACTATGGCTACACCTTC
CASSTDRGRNYGYTF
>.|TRBD1|TRBV4-1|TRBJ1-2
TGCGCCAGCAGCCAAGAAGGGACAGGGTATGGCTACACCTTC
CASSQEGTGYGYTF
>.|.|TRBV19|TRBJ1-5
TGTGCCAGTAGTATGGGTCAGGCCCTCAATCAGCCCCAGCATTTT
CASSMGQALNQPQHF
>.|TRBD2|TRBV18|TRBJ2-5
TGTGCCAGCTCACGGATAACTAGCGGAGAAGAGACCCAGTACTTC
CASSRITSGEETQYF
>once|.|TRBV14|TRBJ1-2
TGTGCCAGCAGCCGACTATTATGGGGATCCGCCTATGGCTACACCTTC
CASSRLLWGSAYGYTF
>.|.|TRBV27|TRBJ2-4
TGTGCCAGCAGTTCCAACAGGGAGGGGGGATTAACCAAAAACATTCAGTACTTC
CASSSNREGGLTKNIQYF
>.|.|TRBV5-1|TRBJ1-1
TGCGCCAGCAGCGACCCCCAGGGCGGGAGCACTGAAGCTTTCTTT
CASSDPQGGSTEAFF
>.|.|TRBV12-5|TRBJ2-3
TGTGCTAGTGGTTTGGGACTCCTGGATACGCAGTATTTT
CASGLGLLDTQYF
>once|.|TRBV4-3|TRBJ1-4
TGCGCCAGCAGCCAAGTGGCTGAAAAACTGTTTTTT
CASSQVAEKLFF
>.|.|TRBV7-8|TRBJ2-7
TGTGCCAGCAGCTTAGTAGGAGTGGCGGGGTTGTACTTC
CASSLVGVAGLYF
>.|.|TRBV7-9|TRBJ2-2
TGTGCCAGCAGCTTACTCGGAGGTCCGATGAACACCGGGGAGCTGTTTTTT
CASSLLGGPMNTGELFF
>few|.|TRBV9|TRBJ2-7
TGTGCCAGCAGCGTAGCTGACAGAATGGGCGAGCAGTACTTC
CASSVADRMGEQYF
>.|.|TRBV10-2|TRBJ2-7
TGCGCCAGCAGGCCCGGGGGCTCCTACGAGCAGTACTTC
CASRPGGSYEQYF
>.|.|TRBV5-5|TRBJ1-1
TGTGCCAGCAGCAAGATACTAAACGTGGGCACTGAAGCTTTCTTT
CASSKILNVGTEAFF
>once|.|TRBV6-5|TRBJ1-2
TGTGCCAGCAGTTACTCGAGACTTCGGGGCTACACCTTC
CASSYSRLRGYTF
>.|.|TRBV18|TRBJ2-2
TGTGCCAGCTCACCCGACAGGACGAACACCGGGGAGCTGTTTTTT
CASSPDRTNTGELFF
>.|TRBD1|TRBV28|TRBJ2-1
TGTGCCAGCAGGAACGACAGGGTCAACAATGAGCAGTTCTTC
CASRNDRVNNEQFF
>.|.|TRBV9|TRBJ1-2
TGTGCCAGCAGCGAAGGGGGAAGCTATGGCTACACCTTC
CASSEGGSYGYTF
>.|.|TRBV18|TRBJ2-5
TGTGCCAGCTCACCGGCCCGACAGGCCGAGACCCAGTACTTC
CASSPARQAETQYF
>few|.|TRBV29-1|TRBJ2-1
TGCAGCGTTCGTACAGGGTGGAATAAGTTCTTC
CSVRTGWNKFF
>.|.|TRBV7-9|TRBJ1-2
TGTGCCAGCAGCTTAGACAGGGTGGATGGCTACACCTTC
CASSLDRVDGYTF
>.|TRBD2|TRBV9|TRBJ2-7
TGTGCCAGCAGCGCCCGACTAGCGGGAGGCGAGCAGTACTTC
CASSARLAGGEQYF
>few|TRBD1|TRBV3-1/TRBV3-2|TRBJ1-4
TGTGCCAGCAGCCAAGATATAGGGGGCTATGAAAAACTGTTTTTT
CASSQDIGGYEKLFF
>.|TRBD1|TRBV5-1|TRBJ2-1
TGCGCCAGCAGCTTGGTGGGACAGACAGCTGAGCAGTTCTTC
CASSLVGQTAEQFF
>once|.|TRBV6-2/TRBV6-3|TRBJ1-6
TGTGCCAGCAACCCACAGGGTTGGACCTATAATTCACCCCTCCACTTT
CASNPQGWTYNSPLHF
>.|.|TRBV7-9|TRBJ2-5
TGTGCCAGCAGCTCCGACTGGGGCCGCGAGACCCAGTACTTC
CASSSDWGRETQYF
>few|.|TRBV27|TRBJ2-7
TGTGCCAGTGGGAGTCCGGGCGAGCAGTACTTC
CASGSPGEQYF
>.|.|TRBV7-2|TRBJ2-5
TGTGCCAGCAGTTTTTCCTGGGGGAGGGAGACCCAGTACTTC
CASSFSWGRETQYF
>.|.|TRBV4-3|TRBJ2-7
TGCGCCAGCAGCCAACGACAGTACTCCTACGAGCAGTACTTC
CASSQRQYSYEQYF
>.|.|TRBV2|TRBJ1-1
TGTGCCAGCAGTGGTAACAGAGGCGGGACTGAAGCTTTCTTT
CASSGNRGGTEAFF
>.|.|TRBV27|TRBJ2-4
TGTGCCAGCAGGATGACAGGTCAGGGCATTCAGTACTTC
CASRMTGQGIQYF
>once|TRBD1|TRBV6-2/TRBV6-3|TRBJ2-7
TGTGCCAGCAGTACGGTCAGGGGGTTCTACGAGCAGTACTTC
CASSTVRGFYEQYF